The 30 T cell receptor beta chains in this list originate from one sample, sequenced in a study of siplizumab effects on memory and regulatory T cells (dated by TCRdb to about 2019). The library was made by the immunoSEQ multiplex PCR assay. TCRdb's version of the immuneACCESS table is confined to in-frame rearrangements and falls short of the full clone set. An unresolved V gene accounts for under half of the shortfall where checked; the remainder is of unknown origin. The sample table records some 120,000 clones; roughly 94% of these occur just once. Roughly 1.7% of the sample belongs to the ten largest clones. Input material: non-Treg CD4+ T cells sorted from blood. In light of the paper, this sample's cell subset or site label describes: FACS-sorted unstimulated CD4+ non-regulatory T cells. The receptor source for this set is a human donor in good health.

The chain's CDR3 is CASSLGRGTDPKDTQYF. CDR3 coding DNA: TGTGCCAGCAGCTTAGGTAGGGGGACTGACCCCAAGGATACGCAGTATTTT. The V and J genes are TRBV7-2 and TRBJ2-3; D possibly matches TRBD1 or TRBD2 (6 bases each). CDR1 and CDR2 (germline): SGHTA, FQGNSA. V lost 1 base, J lost 6 bases, and 20 bases lay in between. The CDR3 runs 17 residues.

This sequence joins TRBV27 and TRBJ2-1, with no clear D. CDR1 MNHEY and CDR2 SMNVEV come from the germline V gene (reference sequence). This CDR3 is built from 15 residues. V lost 4 bases, J lost 8 bases, and 18 bases lay in between. The CDR3 loop reads CASSSPGHLTYEQFF. The DNA for the CDR3 is TGTGCCAGCAGTTCGCCCGGCCACCTCACCTATGAGCAGTTCTTC.

The chain carries TRBV6-1 and TRBJ2-2; D remains ambiguous. CDR1 MNHNS and CDR2 SASEGT come from the germline V gene. V lost 8 bases to trimming and J lost 3 bases, with 10 bases between them. There are 13 residues in the CDR3. In DNA, the CDR3 is TGTGCCAGCGGGCAGATGTACACCGGGGAGCTGTTTTTT. Its protein product is CASGQMYTGELFF.

The chain joins TRBV7-2 to TRBJ2-7, with TRBD2 matching 8 bases. Unmatched junction bases numbered 5, after V lost 0 bases and J lost 4 bases. This CDR3 region has 15 residues. Germline V lookup: CDR1 SGHTA, CDR2 FQGNSA. CDR3 protein: CASSLAGGLVYEQYF. In DNA, the CDR3 is TGTGCCAGCAGCTTAGCGGGGGGACTAGTGTACGAGCAGTACTTC. Supplemented by reference TRBV7-2 and TRBJ2-7, the full variable domain reads GAGVSQSPSNKVTEKGKDVELRCDPISGHTALYWYRQSLGQGLEFLIYFQGNSAPDKSGLPSDRFSAERTGGSVSTLTIQRTQQEDSAVYLCASSLAGGLVYEQYFGPGTRLTVT.

This sequence joins TRBV6-1 and TRBJ1-2; D is unclear. The CDR3 has 13 residues. The ends were cut back, 7 bases at V and 3 bases at J, with 12 bases in the middle. The germline V gene has CDR1 MNHNS and CDR2 SASEGT. The CDR3 region is CASMEGGDYGYTF. The CDR3 DNA sequence: TGTGCCAGCATGGAGGGTGGGGACTATGGCTACACCTTC.

The chain carries TRBV5-6 and TRBJ2-5, with 9 bases identical to TRBD1. The CDR3 contains 14 residues. Per germline, CDR1 SGHDT and CDR2 YYEEEE. V lost 2 bases to trimming and J lost 3 bases; unmatched junction nucleotides: 2. This CDR3 reads CASSLQGAKETQYF. As DNA, the CDR3 is TGTGCCAGCAGCTTACAGGGGGCGAAAGAGACCCAGTACTTC. Full variable domain (outside the CDR3, taken from reference TRBV5-6 and TRBJ2-5): DAGVTQSPTHLIKTRGQQVTLRCSPKSGHDTVSWYQQALGQGPQFIFQYYEEEERQRGNFPDRFSGHQFPNYSSELNVNALLLGDSALYLCASSLQGAKETQYFGPGTRLLVL.

The chain carries TRBV19 and TRBJ2-7; 9 positions match TRBD1. In germline, CDR1 is LNHDA, CDR2 SQIVND (reference sequence). The CDR3 is made up of 14 amino acids. V shed 5 bases, J shed 4 bases, and the junction held 6 bases outside the gene matches. DNA for the CDR3: TGTGCCAGTAGTTCCGGACAGGGGCTGTACGAGCAGTACTTC. Translated, it gives CASSSGQGLYEQYF.

The chain joins TRBV5-1 to TRBJ2-3, with D hard to call. Germline CDR1 SGHRS, CDR2 YFSETQ. The CDR3 is 15 amino acids. V was clipped by 4 bases and J by 0 bases, with 12 bases between them. DNA of the CDR3: TGCGCCAGCAGCCTAGATAGTGCTAGCACAGATACGCAGTATTTT. Its protein product is CASSLDSASTDTQYF. Filled out from reference TRBV5-1 and TRBJ2-3, the complete variable domain reads KAGVTQTPRYLIKTRGQQVTLSCSPISGHRSVSWYQQTPGQGLQFLFEYFSETQRNKGNFPGRFSGRQFSNSRSEMNVSTLELGDSALYLCASSLDSASTDTQYFGPGTRLTVL.

J is TRBJ1-2 and V is TRBV6-1, with unresolved D. Trimming removed 6 bases from V and 4 bases from J, with 9 bases in between. CDR3 length: 12 amino acids. The germline V gene has CDR1 MNHNS and CDR2 SASEGT. DNA of the CDR3: TGTGCCAGCAGGTCGGAAATCTATGGCTACACCTTC. Translation: CASRSEIYGYTF.

V gene TRBV19 combines with J gene TRBJ2-5; 9 nucleotides align to TRBD2. Per germline, CDR1 LNHDA and CDR2 SQIVND (reference sequence). The CDR3 spans 15 residues. V was pared by 6 bases and J by 4 bases, with 9 bases of the junction left unmatched. The CDR3 DNA is TGTGCCAGTAGCCCCCGGATAGCGGGAGTAGAGACCCAGTACTTC. Translated, it gives CASSPRIAGVETQYF.

The chain links TRBV18 to TRBJ1-5; no firm D call. From germline, CDR1 is KGHSH and CDR2 LQKENI. The length of the CDR3 is 14 residues. The V end was cut by 0 bases, the J end by 5 bases, with 8 bases between. The CDR3 loop reads CASSPPGGYQPQHF. The CDR3 bases are TGTGCCAGCTCACCACCAGGAGGGTATCAGCCCCAGCATTTT.

The rearrangement joins TRBV7-9 to TRBJ1-2; D is perhaps TRBD1 (5 bases). The germline V gene has CDR1 SEHNR and CDR2 FQNEAQ (reference sequence). The V gene lost 1 base and the J gene lost 0 bases, with 9 bases spanning the gap. The CDR3 covers 15 residues. The CDR3 loop is CASSLETVANYGYTF. In nucleotides, the CDR3 is TGTGCCAGCAGCTTAGAGACAGTCGCTAACTATGGCTACACCTTC.

The count of this clone is one. The V call is TRBV6-4, the J call TRBJ2-7, with TRBD1 matching 7 bases. V shed 2 bases, J shed 7 bases, and the junction held 5 bases outside the gene matches. CDR3 length: 13 amino acids. Germline-derived CDR1 and CDR2 are MRHNA and SNTAGT. CDR3 loop: CASSDIRGTEQYF. The CDR3 bases are TGTGCCAGCAGTGACATCAGGGGGACAGAGCAGTACTTC.

The V gene is TRBV18, the J gene TRBJ2-7; D gene ambiguous. Trimming stripped 2 bases from V and 0 bases from J, with 8 bases between. CDR1 and CDR2 from the germline V gene are KGHSH and LQKENI. This CDR3 contains 14 residues. CDR3 sequence: CASSPSVSSYEQYF. CDR3 nucleotide sequence: TGTGCCAGCTCACCATCGGTGAGCTCCTACGAGCAGTACTTC.

The rearrangement links TRBV5-5 to TRBJ1-5, with 7 bases matching TRBD1. CDR1 and CDR2 from the germline V gene are SGHKS and YYEKEE (reference sequence). J was trimmed by 2 bases and V by 1 base; bases with no gene match: 3. This CDR3 is built from 15 residues. The DNA of the CDR3 is TGTGCCAGCAGCTTGCCCGGACAGGGCAATCAGCCCCAGCATTTT. It translates to CASSLPGQGNQPQHF.

This chain connects TRBV4-1 to TRBJ2-1, with 7 bases that match TRBD2. This CDR3 spans 15 amino acids. Germline CDR1 reads MGHRA; CDR2 reads YSYEKL. The trim removed 2 bases at V and 4 bases at J, leaving 5 bases unmatched. The CDR3 here is CASSQFGLVYNEQFF. The CDR3 DNA reads as TGCGCCAGCAGCCAATTTGGACTAGTTTACAATGAGCAGTTCTTC.

The CDR3 sequence is CASSPIRGFGSTDTQYF. CDR3 in DNA: TGTGCCAGTAGTCCAATCAGGGGGTTTGGGAGCACAGATACGCAGTATTTT. The V call is TRBV19, the J call TRBJ2-3; 7 bases fit TRBD1. The CDR3 runs 17 residues. V was pared by 5 bases and J by 0 bases, with 11 bases of the junction left unmatched. Germline-derived CDR1 and CDR2 are LNHDA and SQIVND (reference sequence).

The chain links TRBV7-2 to TRBJ2-7; D remains ambiguous. V dropped 5 bases and J dropped 1 base, with 12 bases sitting between them. The CDR3 has 14 amino acids. CDR1 is SGHTA and CDR2 is FQGNSA in the germline V gene. The CDR3 DNA is TGTGCCAGCAGCGAGACTTACGGGTCCTACGAGCAGTACTTC. Translating gives CASSETYGSYEQYF.

The chain joins TRBV6-5 to TRBJ1-4; D ambiguous. In germline, CDR1 is MNHEY, CDR2 SVGAGI. Trimming pared 2 bases from V and 3 bases from J, leaving 7 bases between. This CDR3 is built from 14 residues. The CDR3 region is CASSYARPNEKLFF. The DNA for the CDR3 is TGTGCCAGCAGTTACGCCAGACCTAATGAAAAACTGTTTTTT.

V gene TRBV7-2 combines with J gene TRBJ1-2; tentatively, D is TRBD1 (6 bases). The V gene lost 5 bases and the J gene lost 6 bases, with 19 bases spanning the gap. Germline values: CDR1 SGHTA, CDR2 FQGNSA. CDR3 length equals 15 residues. In DNA, the CDR3 is TGTGCCAGCAGCCAAGGGGGGGATAAGGTCGATGGCTACACCTTC. Translated: CASSQGGDKVDGYTF.

This CDR3 is CASSLVGKVDYGYTF. DNA for the CDR3: TGTGCCAGCAGCTTGGTAGGAAAAGTAGACTATGGCTACACCTTC. The rearrangement uses TRBV5-4 and TRBJ1-2; no clear D. The germline V gene encodes CDR1 SGHNT and CDR2 YYREEE (reference sequence). There are 15 residues in the CDR3. Trimming took off 0 bases at V and 3 bases at J, with 12 bases between the two ends.

The chain links TRBV18 to TRBJ2-1; D tentatively reads TRBD1 or TRBD2 (5 bases each). The CDR3 contains 14 residues. Trimming took off 2 bases at V and 5 bases at J, with 10 bases between the two ends. In germline, CDR1 is KGHSH, CDR2 LQKENI. This CDR3 is CASSPGTYNNEQFF. DNA of the CDR3: TGTGCCAGCTCACCAGGGACCTACAACAATGAGCAGTTCTTC.

The V gene is TRBV6-1, the J gene TRBJ2-7; TRBD2 agrees at 11 bases. V lost 0 bases and J lost 6; bases outside the gene matches: 13. The CDR3 has 18 amino acids. Per germline, CDR1 MNHNS and CDR2 SASEGT. CDR3 sequence reads: CASSEAKLWLAGGTEQYF. For the CDR3, the DNA is TGTGCCAGCAGTGAAGCGAAATTGTGGCTAGCGGGAGGTACCGAGCAGTACTTC.

The chain joins TRBV2 to TRBJ1-5; 8 bases line up with TRBD1. The CDR3 spans 16 residues. The V gene end was trimmed by 4 bases and the J gene end by 3 bases; junction bases not matched to a gene: 8. Germline V lookup: CDR1 SNHLY, CDR2 FYNNEI. The DNA for the CDR3 is TGTGCCAGCAGTGTGGGGCGGACAGGGAACAATCAGCCCCAGCATTTT. This sequence encodes CASSVGRTGNNQPQHF.

This chain connects TRBV2 to TRBJ2-1; 8 nucleotides align to TRBD2. V dropped 6 bases and J dropped 3; count of bases not matched to a gene: 4. Germline CDR1 is SNHLY and CDR2 is FYNNEI. This CDR3 has 14 amino acids. The DNA of the CDR3 is TGTGCCAGCAGCCCGGGACTAGGCTACAATGAGCAGTTCTTC. Protein product: CASSPGLGYNEQFF.

The chain recombines TRBV7-9 with TRBJ1-3; D is possibly TRBD1 (5 bases). This CDR3 contains 15 residues. V was clipped by 6 bases and J by 0 bases, with 12 bases between them. The germline V gene has CDR1 SEHNR and CDR2 FQNEAQ (reference sequence). The CDR3 reads CASSFTGASGNTIYF. The CDR3 bases are TGTGCCAGCAGTTTCACCGGGGCCTCTGGAAACACCATATATTTT.

The chain has TRBV19 and TRBJ2-6; D is uncertain. This CDR3 has 14 amino acids. From germline, CDR1 is LNHDA and CDR2 SQIVND (reference sequence). V lost 6 bases and J lost 2, with 8 bases in between. CDR3 loop: CASSPLAGANVLTF. CDR3 sequence (DNA): TGTGCCAGTAGCCCCTTGGCTGGGGCCAACGTCCTGACTTTC.

The chain links TRBV5-6 to TRBJ2-5; D is ambiguous. The length of the CDR3 is 13 residues. Germline CDR1 reads SGHDT; CDR2 reads YYEEEE. With 6 bases removed from V and 1 base from J, the gap between germline ends came to 10 bases. The CDR3 DNA follows: TGTGCCAGCAATCCGAGATTCCAAGAGACCCAGTACTTC. This codes for CASNPRFQETQYF.

The rearrangement uses TRBV19 and TRBJ2-1; 10 positions match TRBD2. Trimming at V came to 5 bases and at J to 4 bases, leaving 14 bases not matched to a gene. Germline V gene lookup returns CDR1 LNHDA and CDR2 SQIVND (reference sequence). The CDR3 consists of 18 residues. Written as DNA, the CDR3 is TGTGCCAGTAGTCATGGGACTAGCGAGACCAGATATTACAATGAGCAGTTCTTC. Translating it yields CASSHGTSETRYYNEQFF. Based on the CDR3 plus reference TRBV19 and TRBJ2-1, the full variable domain is DGGITQSPKYLFRKEGQNVTLSCEQNLNHDAMYWYRQDPGQGLRLIYYSQIVNDFQKGDIAEGYSVSREKKESFPLTVTSAQKNPTAFYLCASSHGTSETRYYNEQFFGPGTRLTVL.

The genes are TRBV15 and TRBJ2-7; 9 bases map to TRBD1. CDR1 and CDR2 from the germline V gene are LNHNV and YYDKDF (reference sequence). With V trimmed by 2 bases and J by 2 bases, 7 bases remained unmatched. The CDR3 length is 16 residues. The CDR3 loop is CATSRQDRGDPYEQYF. CDR3 nucleotides: TGTGCCACCAGCAGACAGGACAGGGGAGATCCCTACGAGCAGTACTTC.